The 32 T cell receptor beta chains in this list originate from one sample, sequenced in a study of shared clonotypes between healthy human individuals. Measured with immunoSEQ multiplex PCR; TCRdb has only the in-frame clones, and not every one. Among millions of clones, 85% to 95% were seen once, and the ten largest hold over 1.5%. CD45RO-negative, CCR7-positively selected cells formed the naive CD8 fraction, excluding terminally differentiated effector memory CD45RA+ cells. The sequencing input was naive CD8+ T cells from PBMCs. The receptors derive from a man in his late teens or twenties in good health. Some clones in this sample may be carry-over from other donors' samples.

The rearrangement links TRBV7-3 to TRBJ2-1; the match to TRBD1 covers 8 bases. V lost 1 base, J lost 12 bases, and 17 bases stayed unmatched. The length of the CDR3 is 17 residues. The germline V gene has CDR1 SGHTA and CDR2 FQGTGA. The DNA for the CDR3 is TGTGCCAGCAGCTTAATCTCGGGACAGGTAGGCCCAGTCTTGCAGTTCTTC. It encodes CASSLISGQVGPVLQFF. The complete variable domain, with remaining parts taken from reference TRBV7-3 and TRBJ2-1, reads GAGVSQTPSNKVTEKGKYVELRCDPISGHTALYWYRQSLGQGPEFLIYFQGTGAADDSGLPNDRFFAVRPEGSVSTLKIQRTERGDSAVYLCASSLISGQVGPVLQFFGPGTRLTVL.

The V and J genes are TRBV7-9 and TRBJ1-1; D may be TRBD1 (6 bases). V was pared by 6 bases and J by 5 bases, with 16 bases between. CDR1 is SEHNR, CDR2 FQNEAQ, per germline (reference sequence). The CDR3 is 14 residues long. This chain's CDR3 is CASRKTGRKTEAFF. For the CDR3, the DNA is TGTGCCAGCAGAAAGACAGGAAGGAAAACTGAAGCTTTCTTT.

This chain joins TRBV28 and TRBJ1-2, with D maybe TRBD1 (5 bases). V lost 6 bases and J 3 bases, leaving 11 bases between the germline ends. This CDR3 is 13 amino acids long. Looked up from germline, CDR1 is MDHEN and CDR2 is SYDVKM. The CDR3 nucleotides read TGTGCCAGCAGCCAAGGGGTCCACTATGGCTACACCTTC. Encoded protein: CASSQGVHYGYTF.

A note on this clone: The sample carries other DNA sequences with the same CDR3. The chain recombines TRBV9 with TRBJ2-3, with D perhaps given as TRBD1 or TRBD2 (5 bases each). The CDR3 has 15 amino acids. V lost 1 base, J lost 0 bases, and 9 bases lay in between. Germline lookup yields CDR1 SGDLS and CDR2 YYNGEE. CDR3 protein: CASSVQGASTDTQYF. CDR3 DNA: TGTGCCAGCAGCGTACAGGGAGCTAGCACAGATACGCAGTATTTT.

The chain recombines TRBV7-3 with TRBJ2-1; D may correspond to TRBD1 or TRBD2 (6 bases each). Deletions cut 4 bases from V and 8 bases from J, with 24 bases between. The CDR3 has 17 residues. Germline V gene data show CDR1 as SGHTA and CDR2 as FQGTGA. CDR3 sequence: CASSSRPPGGFGDEQFF. The CDR3 DNA reads TGTGCCAGCAGCTCAAGGCCCCCCGGGGGCTTTGGGGATGAGCAGTTCTTC.

The chain is built from TRBV7-9 and TRBJ2-1; D is ambiguous. This CDR3 spans 12 amino acids. V shed 1 base and J shed 8 bases, with 6 bases lying between them. Germline V gene lookup returns CDR1 SEHNR and CDR2 FQNEAQ (reference sequence). The CDR3 is CASSLVSDEQFF. The CDR3 DNA is TGTGCCAGCAGCTTAGTTTCCGATGAGCAGTTCTTC.

The rearrangement links TRBV13 to TRBJ1-2, with 8 bases that match TRBD1. Germline CDR1 and CDR2: PRHDT and FYEKMQ (reference sequence). CDR3 size: 13 residues. J lost 7 bases, V lost 5 bases, and 6 bases had no gene match. The CDR3 nucleotides read TGTGCCAGCAGCCCGGGCCAGGGGGCTGGCTACACCTTC. Residues: CASSPGQGAGYTF. Together with reference TRBV13 and TRBJ1-2, the CDR3 gives the full variable domain: AAGVIQSPRHLIKEKRETATLKCYPIPRHDTVYWYQQGPGQDPQFLISFYEKMQSDKGSIPDRFSAQQFSDYHSELNMSSLELGDSALYFCASSPGQGAGYTFGSGTRLTVV.

The chain recombines TRBV13 with TRBJ2-2; 9 bases are a match to TRBD2. In germline, CDR1 is PRHDT, CDR2 FYEKMQ (reference sequence). The junction had 7 bases not matched to a gene; V was cut back by 4 bases and J by 7 bases. The CDR3 extends over 15 amino acids. In DNA, the CDR3 is TGTGCCAGCAGCTCCCAGCGGGGGGCTCACGGGGAGCTGTTTTTT. Translation gives CASSSQRGAHGELFF.

The rearrangement uses TRBV19 and TRBJ2-7; 9 nucleotides agree with TRBD1. CDR1 and CDR2 (germline): LNHDA, SQIVND (reference sequence). The junction had 8 bases not matched to a gene; V was cut back by 10 bases and J by 7 bases. The CDR3 spans 12 residues. As DNA, the CDR3 is TGTGCCACGGGACAGGGAGCAAGAGAGCAGTACTTC. It is translated as CATGQGAREQYF.

This chain connects TRBV5-8 to TRBJ2-1, with TRBD2 matching over 9 bases. V lost 6 bases, J lost 9 bases, and 16 bases stayed unmatched. Germline V CDR1 and CDR2: SGHTS, YDEGEE. This CDR3 comprises 16 residues. The CDR3 reads CASTQGRGRGTGEQFF. The CDR3 DNA sequence: TGTGCCAGCACCCAAGGACGCGGGAGGGGGACTGGTGAGCAGTTCTTC. The entire variable domain, with the rest obtained from reference TRBV5-8 and TRBJ2-1, is as follows: EAGVTQSPTHLIKTRGQQATLRCSPISGHTSVYWYQQALGLGLQFLLWYDEGEERNRGNFPPRFSGRQFPNYSSELNVNALELEDSALYLCASTQGRGRGTGEQFFGPGTRLTVL.

This chain joins TRBV14 and TRBJ2-7; D remains unclear. The CDR3 sequence is 14 residues long. Per the germline V gene, CDR1 is SGHDN and CDR2 is FVKESK. V was clipped by 1 base and J by 2 bases, with 9 bases between them. The CDR3 here is CASSQALIPYEQYF. In DNA, the CDR3 is TGTGCCAGCAGCCAAGCCCTAATCCCCTACGAGCAGTACTTC.

The chain carries TRBV5-4 and TRBJ2-7, with D tentatively TRBD1 (5 bases). The germline V and J ends were trimmed by 0 bases and 6 bases, with 7 bases remaining between them. The CDR3 loop spans 12 amino acids. Looked up from germline, CDR1 is SGHNT and CDR2 is YYREEE (reference sequence). CDR3 sequence: CASSLGRGEQYF. CDR3 nucleotide sequence: TGTGCCAGCAGCTTGGGAAGGGGCGAGCAGTACTTC.

This chain joins TRBV18 and TRBJ2-7; D not certain. The CDR3 loop spans 14 amino acids. Per germline, CDR1 KGHSH and CDR2 LQKENI. The V end lost 2 bases, the J end lost 2 bases, and 10 bases lay between the germline ends. The CDR3 region is CASSPGRTPYEQYF. CDR3 in DNA: TGTGCCAGCTCACCAGGAAGAACCCCCTACGAGCAGTACTTC.

The chain links TRBV2 to TRBJ1-5, with no clear D. Trimming cost V 2 bases and J 0 bases, with 5 bases left between them. The CDR3 is 14 residues long. The germline V gene encodes CDR1 SNHLY and CDR2 FYNNEI. This CDR3 reads CASSERHSNQPQHF. DNA of the CDR3: TGTGCCAGCAGTGAACGGCATAGCAATCAGCCCCAGCATTTT. The full variable domain, completed using reference TRBV2 and TRBJ1-5, is EPEVTQTPSHQVTQMGQEVILRCVPISNHLYFYWYRQILGQKVEFLVSFYNNEISEKSEIFDDQFSVERPDGSNFTLKIRSTKLEDSAMYFCASSERHSNQPQHFGDGTRLSIL.

This clone showed up just once. The CDR3 is CASSIVSGAKNIQYF. The CDR3 nucleotides are TGTGCCAGTAGTATAGTTTCGGGGGCCAAAAACATTCAGTACTTC. The V gene is TRBV19, the J gene TRBJ2-4; the D gene is possibly TRBD2 (5 bases). The V and J ends lost 1 base and 1 base respectively, with 8 bases between them. The CDR3 is made up of 15 amino acids. Germline assignment: CDR1 LNHDA and CDR2 SQIVND (reference sequence).

The chain couples TRBV28 to TRBJ2-7; the D call may be TRBD1 or TRBD2 (6 bases each). Trimming took off 5 bases at V and 4 bases at J, with 15 bases between the two ends. This CDR3 has 14 residues. Looked up from germline, CDR1 is MDHEN and CDR2 is SYDVKM. The CDR3 protein is CASSGGLLPYEQYF. For the CDR3, the DNA is TGTGCCAGCAGTGGGGGGCTGCTGCCTTACGAGCAGTACTTC.

In DNA form, the CDR3 reads TGTGCCAGCAGTCCAACCCCCAGGGGGCCGGAGAATGGCTACACCTTC. It is translated as CASSPTPRGPENGYTF. This chain joins TRBV5-6 and TRBJ1-2, with TRBD1 matching 8 bases. The CDR3 consists of 16 residues. CDR1 and CDR2 (germline): SGHDT, YYEEEE. The ends lost 5 bases at V and 6 bases at J; junction bases unmatched: 15.

This clone is a singleton in its sample. V gene TRBV9 combines with J gene TRBJ2-7, with D possibly being TRBD1 (5 bases). The germline V gene encodes CDR1 SGDLS and CDR2 YYNGEE. The CDR3 is made up of 12 amino acids. Trimming removed 3 bases at V and 6 bases at J, with 10 bases between. This chain's CDR3 is CASSAGFSEQYF. The CDR3 region has the DNA TGTGCCAGCAGCGCAGGGTTTTCCGAGCAGTACTTC.

The chain joins TRBV7-9 to TRBJ2-2; D may be TRBD1 (5 bases). Germline V gene lookup returns CDR1 SEHNR and CDR2 FQNEAQ (reference sequence). CDR3 length: 16 amino acids. Trimming took off 1 base at V and 4 bases at J, with 13 bases between the two ends. As DNA, the CDR3 is TGTGCCAGCAGCTTAGTAGGGGCGGTAGGCACCGGGGAGCTGTTTTTT. Protein sequence: CASSLVGAVGTGELFF.

The rearrangement links TRBV6-6 to TRBJ1-1, with D possibly matching TRBD1 (5 bases). V lost 2 bases to trimming and J lost 1 base, with 8 bases between them. CDR3 length equals 14 residues. In germline, CDR1 is MNHNY, CDR2 SVGAGI (reference sequence). In nucleotides, the CDR3 is TGTGCCAGCAGTTACGGGGGGGGGAACACTGAAGCTTTCTTT. The encoded protein is CASSYGGGNTEAFF.

The chain carries TRBV6-5 and TRBJ2-7; D ambiguous. The CDR3 length is 14 residues. V dropped 6 bases and J dropped 2 bases, with 14 bases sitting between them. Germline lookup yields CDR1 MNHEY and CDR2 SVGAGI. The CDR3 nucleotides are TGTGCCAGCAGCGTAGGAATACAAACCTACGAGCAGTACTTC. Translation: CASSVGIQTYEQYF.

In the case of this clone: The same CDR3 is also encoded by other DNA sequences in this sample. V usage is TRBV6-5 and J usage is TRBJ1-2; D is ambiguous. The CDR3 contains 13 residues. Germline CDR1 is MNHEY and CDR2 is SVGAGI. V shed 0 bases and J shed 5 bases, with 7 bases lying between them. The CDR3 DNA reads as TGTGCCAGCAGTTACTCAGCGGTATATGGCTACACCTTC. It is translated as CASSYSAVYGYTF.

Concerning this clone: This sample also contains other DNA sequences that code for the same CDR3. The rearrangement links TRBV4-1 to TRBJ1-2; D gene unclear. The V gene's germline CDR1 is MGHRA and CDR2 YSYEKL. V lost 0 bases to trimming and J lost 2 bases, with 7 bases between them. This CDR3 is 14 amino acids long. The CDR3 bases are TGCGCCAGCAGCCAAGACCTGGGGAACTATGGCTACACCTTC. As protein: CASSQDLGNYGYTF.

The rearrangement links TRBV27 to TRBJ2-3; 16 positions agree with TRBD2. In germline, CDR1 is MNHEY, CDR2 SMNVEV (reference sequence). The V and J ends lost 2 bases and 3 bases, in that order; junction bases with no gene match: 5. The CDR3 totals 18 residues. For the CDR3, the DNA is TGTGCCAGCAGTTTAATGGGACTAGCGGGAGGGGCAACAGATACGCAGTATTTT. Its translation is CASSLMGLAGGATDTQYF.

The rearrangement uses TRBV18 and TRBJ2-7; tentative D call: TRBD1 (6 bases). The CDR3 is made up of 15 amino acids. CDR1 and CDR2 from the germline V gene are KGHSH and LQKENI. Deletions cut 1 base from V and 3 bases from J, with 13 bases between. The CDR3: CASSPLAGAGYEQYF. As DNA, the CDR3 is TGTGCCAGCTCACCACTAGCAGGGGCCGGCTACGAGCAGTACTTC.

The genes are TRBV29-1 and TRBJ2-7; D gene uncertain. Germline CDR1 and CDR2: SQVTM and ANQGSEA. Deletions cut 6 bases from V and 4 bases from J, with 7 bases between. The CDR3 is 10 amino acids. CDR3 bases: TGCAGCGTGGTTGATTACGAGCAGTACTTC. Its translation is CSVVDYEQYF.

The genes are TRBV7-8 and TRBJ2-7, with 8 bases that match TRBD1. CDR1 SGHVS and CDR2 FQNEAQ come from the germline V gene. The CDR3 is made up of 15 amino acids. The ends lost 5 bases at V and 6 bases at J; junction bases unmatched: 12. The chain's CDR3 is CASSAVTDREGEQYF. The CDR3 DNA is TGTGCCAGCAGCGCCGTTACGGACAGGGAAGGCGAGCAGTACTTC.

The J gene is TRBJ1-5, the V gene TRBV28, with D possibly being TRBD1 (6 bases). This CDR3 is built from 14 residues. Per germline, CDR1 MDHEN and CDR2 SYDVKM. V gave up 5 bases and J gave up 4 bases, with 12 bases separating them. CDR3 residues: CASSGGGPNQPQHF. The CDR3 DNA is TGTGCCAGCAGTGGCGGGGGCCCAAATCAGCCCCAGCATTTT.

The CDR3 sequence: CASSNGQGSTEAFF. The DNA for the CDR3 is TGTGCCAGCAGTAACGGACAGGGAAGCACTGAAGCTTTCTTT. The chain links TRBV6-5 to TRBJ1-1; 8 positions agree with TRBD1. The length of the CDR3 is 14 residues. V lost 5 bases to trimming and J lost 4 bases; unmatched junction nucleotides: 6. Germline values: CDR1 MNHEY, CDR2 SVGAGI.

The J gene is TRBJ2-5, the V gene TRBV27, with D perhaps TRBD2 (6 bases). V shed 3 bases and J shed 4 bases, with 12 bases lying between them. The CDR3 extends over 14 amino acids. Germline V gene sequence: CDR1 MNHEY, CDR2 SMNVEV (reference sequence). This CDR3 reads CASSFARGGETQYF. Written as DNA, the CDR3 is TGTGCCAGCAGTTTCGCCCGGGGAGGAGAGACCCAGTACTTC.

The chain links TRBV12-5 to TRBJ2-1, with 7 bases aligning to TRBD2. The trim removed 5 bases at V and 4 bases at J, leaving 5 bases unmatched. The germline V gene has CDR1 LGHNT and CDR2 FRNRAP. This CDR3 spans 14 amino acids. CDR3 residues: CASGTSATYNEQFF. The CDR3, as DNA: TGTGCTAGTGGTACTAGCGCAACGTACAATGAGCAGTTCTTC.

The chain is built from TRBV7-2 and TRBJ2-7; tentatively, D is TRBD1 or TRBD2 (5 bases each). V lost 5 bases and J lost 3, with 20 bases in between. CDR3 size: 16 residues. Per the germline V gene, CDR1 is SGHTA and CDR2 is FQGNSA. Here the CDR3 reads CASSSRDHGILYEQYF. For the CDR3, the DNA is TGTGCCAGCAGCAGCCGGGACCACGGAATCCTCTACGAGCAGTACTTC.